This TCR beta chain was found in a study of Ad26.COV2.S vaccination and SARS-CoV-2 variants. On the study more broadly: Into the muscle, Ad26.COV2.S was dosed once or twice, 56 days apart.

Assay: immunoSEQ multiplex PCR; the TCRdb copy retains only in-frame clones and omits some. The table includes about 250,000 clones, roughly nine tenths detected once. Notes on the study in general: Vaccinated individuals (as opposed to placebo recipients) had higher spike-specific TCR breadth.

Of note for this clone: What it binds is not known.

Treatment in this sample: around 19 received Ad26.COV2.S at low or high dose, single or two shots; about 5 received placebo; per-sample allocation not given. Each sample was drawn 63 days after the first injection (of vaccine or placebo). CDR3 length equals 18 residues. Germline CDR1 and CDR2: LNHDA and SQIVND (reference sequence). Trimming left V 7 bases short and J 3 bases short, with 25 bases between. The sequences come from peripheral blood, collected in a trial of Ad26.COV2.S vaccine versus placebo. V usage is TRBV19 and J usage is TRBJ1-5; D remains unclear. This clonotype was obtained from a person between 18 and 59 years old who received the Ad26.COV2.S COVID-19 vaccine or a placebo. CDR3 sequence (DNA): TGTGCCAGTAATCCTAGAAGGTGGCAGATAGATACCAATCAGCCCCAGCATTTT. Translated, it gives CASNPRRWQIDTNQPQHF.